A single sample is the source of the 22 T cell receptor beta chains below, sequenced in a study of blood T cell repertoires in COVID-19. Measured with immunoSEQ multiplex PCR; TCRdb has only the in-frame clones, and not every one. The data show 150,000 to 200,000 clones, with under 90% seen just once and around 7% held by the top ten. The sample comprised peripheral blood. These receptors came from a human donor in a cohort sampled during active COVID-19.

Here the CDR3 reads CASSPRRGYEQYF. The CDR3 region has the DNA TGTGCCAGCAGCCCCCGGCGGGGGTACGAGCAGTACTTC. The chain couples TRBV6-5 to TRBJ2-7, with 7 bases identical to TRBD2. CDR1 and CDR2 (germline): MNHEY, SVGAGI. The junction had 6 bases not matched to a gene; V was cut back by 6 bases and J by 4 bases. CDR3 length: 13 residues.

J is TRBJ2-7 and V is TRBV15, with 8 nucleotides matching TRBD1. J was trimmed by 2 bases and V by 0 bases; bases with no gene match: 15. Germline CDR1 and CDR2: LNHNV and YYDKDF (reference sequence). The CDR3 is 19 residues long. The CDR3 sequence is CATSRDLGQVGRLTYEQYF. CDR3 DNA: TGTGCCACCAGCAGAGACCTGGGACAGGTGGGAAGGCTGACCTACGAGCAGTACTTC.

CDR3 bases: TGTGCCAGTAGTATTAGGCAGGGTGATCAGCCCCAGCATTTT. It yields the protein CASSIRQGDQPQHF. The chain has TRBV19 and TRBJ1-5, with a possible D match to TRBD1 (5 bases). Germline values: CDR1 LNHDA, CDR2 SQIVND (reference sequence). This CDR3 is built from 14 residues. V was trimmed by 3 bases and J by 5 bases, leaving 11 bases between them.

The gene calls are TRBV6-5 and TRBJ2-5; TRBD2 agrees at 8 bases. Trimming at V came to 5 bases and at J to 2 bases, leaving 4 bases not matched to a gene. CDR1 and CDR2 from the germline V gene are MNHEY and SVGAGI. CDR3 size: 14 residues. CDR3 DNA: TGTGCCAGCAGTCGGGGCGGGGGGCAAGAGACCCAGTACTTC. It is translated as CASSRGGGQETQYF.

The chain employs TRBV9 and TRBJ2-1, with 7 bases identical to TRBD2. Germline assignment: CDR1 SGDLS and CDR2 YYNGEE. The CDR3 contains 15 residues. The junction had 9 bases not matched to a gene; V was cut back by 3 bases and J by 6 bases. This chain's CDR3 is CASSALDIAGNEQFF. The CDR3 DNA reads as TGTGCCAGCAGCGCCCTTGATATAGCGGGCAATGAGCAGTTCTTC.

CDR3 in amino acids: CAGRTLAGGTDTQYF. The CDR3 coding sequence is TGTGCCGGACGAACATTAGCGGGGGGCACAGATACGCAGTATTTT. The chain joins TRBV2 to TRBJ2-3, with 9 bases aligning to TRBD2. V gave up 11 bases and J gave up 1 base; unmatched junction bases: 10. CDR1 and CDR2 from the germline V gene are SNHLY and FYNNEI. CDR3 length: 15 amino acids.

The V call is TRBV11-3, the J call TRBJ2-2, with TRBD2 matching 10 bases. After removal of 4 bases from V and 1 base from J, the junction contained 3 bases not matched to a gene. The CDR3 spans 16 residues. Germline V CDR1 and CDR2: SGHNT, YENEEA. CDR3 nucleotide sequence: TGTGCCAGCAGCTCTTGGACTAGCGGGAACACCGGGGAGCTGTTTTTT. This encodes CASSSWTSGNTGELFF.

Details on this clone: The junction shows a germline mismatch at one end, possibly a read error. The genes are TRBV30 and TRBJ2-7; tentative D call: TRBD1 (8 bases). Germline values: CDR1 GTSNPN, CDR2 SVGIG (reference sequence). The CDR3 is 15 residues long. The DNA of the CDR3 is TGTGCCTGGAGTGTACGGGGGGCCAGGGGGCGTATTCTATTGTTC. Protein product: CAWSVRGARGRILLF.

The chain combines TRBV30 with TRBJ1-1, with a weak D call TRBD1 (6 bases). Trimming removed 8 bases from V and 0 bases from J, with 16 bases in between. The V gene's germline CDR1 is GTSNPN and CDR2 SVGIG (reference sequence). The CDR3 is 14 amino acids. CDR3 sequence: CARKDSQLNTEAFF. DNA of the CDR3: TGTGCCCGGAAGGACAGCCAGTTGAACACTGAAGCTTTCTTT.

V gene TRBV4-1 combines with J gene TRBJ2-7; possibly TRBD1 for D (6 bases). The CDR3 runs 15 residues. CDR1 and CDR2 (germline): MGHRA, YSYEKL. The germline V and J ends were trimmed by 2 bases and 7 bases, with 18 bases remaining between them. CDR3 amino acids: CASSQTTGFLWEQYF. Here the CDR3 DNA reads TGCGCCAGCAGCCAAACGACAGGTTTCCTTTGGGAGCAGTACTTC.

V gene TRBV6-5 combines with J gene TRBJ1-5; weak D call: TRBD1 (6 bases). Looked up from germline, CDR1 is MNHEY and CDR2 is SVGAGI. Trimming cost V 5 bases and J 4 bases, with 15 bases left between them. CDR3 length: 15 amino acids. CDR3 coding DNA: TGTGCCAGCAGTACCGGGGACACAACTAATCAGCCCCAGCATTTT. Translation: CASSTGDTTNQPQHF.

A remark on this clone: Other DNA sequences of this sample code for an identical CDR3. This chain connects TRBV10-3 to TRBJ1-5; no clear D. CDR3 size: 13 residues. Between the trimmed V and J ends, which lost 2 bases and 2 bases, there was a span of 4 bases. Germline values: CDR1 ENHRY, CDR2 SYGVKD. The CDR3 loop is CAISEAGNQPQHF. CDR3 DNA sequence: TGTGCCATCAGTGAGGCAGGCAATCAGCCCCAGCATTTT.

The chain combines TRBV4-1 with TRBJ2-5, with D unclear. This CDR3 is built from 16 residues. The germline CDR1 and CDR2 sequences are MGHRA and YSYEKL. V lost 1 base, J lost 4 bases, and 16 bases lay in between. CDR3 in amino acids: CASSQGGPRGAETQYF. The CDR3 coding sequence is TGCGCCAGCAGCCAAGGAGGCCCTAGAGGTGCAGAGACCCAGTACTTC.

The V gene is TRBV6-5, the J gene TRBJ2-7; 9 bases map to TRBD1. The CDR3 has 15 residues. Germline CDR1 MNHEY, CDR2 SVGAGI. The trim removed 6 bases at V and 4 bases at J, leaving 10 bases unmatched. CDR3 sequence reads: CASRTLGQGMYEQYF. CDR3 DNA: TGTGCCAGCAGGACCCTTGGACAGGGGATGTACGAGCAGTACTTC.

V and J are TRBV9 and TRBJ1-2, with no clear D. CDR3 length: 14 amino acids. Between the trimmed V and J ends, which lost 0 bases and 4 bases, there was a span of 10 bases. Germline V gene lookup returns CDR1 SGDLS and CDR2 YYNGEE. In DNA, the CDR3 is TGTGCCAGCAGCGTAGAGGCGGTGAGCTATGGCTACACCTTC. Translating it yields CASSVEAVSYGYTF.

The chain recombines TRBV5-4 with TRBJ2-7; TRBD1 is a possible D gene (5 bases). Germline V lookup: CDR1 SGHNT, CDR2 YYREEE (reference sequence). The CDR3 consists of 13 residues. The V gene lost 5 bases and the J gene lost 9 bases, with 18 bases spanning the gap. CDR3 sequence reads: CASSDGWGVGQYF. CDR3 nucleotides: TGTGCCAGCAGTGATGGGTGGGGCGTGGGGCAGTACTTC.

V is TRBV6-5 and J is TRBJ1-1, with unresolved D. The CDR3 totals 12 residues. Looked up from germline, CDR1 is MNHEY and CDR2 is SVGAGI. V was cut by 7 bases and J by 8 bases, with 14 bases left in between. CDR3 amino acids: CASNRGGGEAFF. CDR3 sequence (DNA): TGTGCCAGCAATAGAGGTGGAGGAGAAGCTTTCTTT.

The chain combines TRBV9 with TRBJ1-1, with D possibly TRBD1 on 6 matching bases. Germline CDR1 reads SGDLS; CDR2 reads YYNGEE. The CDR3 length is 15 residues. V was pared by 0 bases and J by 3 bases, with 12 bases between. For the CDR3, the DNA is TGTGCCAGCAGCGTAGAGGACAGTTCCTACACTGAAGCTTTCTTT. Translating it yields CASSVEDSSYTEAFF. Full variable domain (outside the CDR3, taken from reference TRBV9 and TRBJ1-1): DSGVTQTPKHLITATGQRVTLRCSPRSGDLSVYWYQQSLDQGLQFLIQYYNGEERAKGNILERFSAQQFPDLHSELNLSSLELGDSALYFCASSVEDSSYTEAFFGQGTRLTVV.

J is TRBJ1-1 and V is TRBV5-1; TRBD1 aligns across 7 bases. The germline V gene has CDR1 SGHRS and CDR2 YFSETQ. Trimming at V came to 4 bases and at J to 7 bases, leaving 13 bases not matched to a gene. This CDR3 is 15 amino acids long. The CDR3 DNA reads as TGCGCCAGCAGCCGGTCAACAGGGGACGAGATTGAAGCTTTCTTT. Encoded protein: CASSRSTGDEIEAFF.

The chain employs TRBV11-3 and TRBJ1-6; tentatively, D is TRBD1 (5 bases). V was pared by 5 bases and J by 6 bases, with 8 bases between. The CDR3 spans 13 residues. Germline V lookup: CDR1 SGHNT, CDR2 YENEEA. In nucleotides, the CDR3 is TGTGCCAGCAGCATCGACAGTAATTCACCCCTCCACTTT. Translated, it gives CASSIDSNSPLHF.

The CDR3 nucleotides are TGTGCCAGCAGCCAAGGGCCCGGGGGGGCCACAGATACGCAGTATTTT. Protein: CASSQGPGGATDTQYF. This chain connects TRBV4-2 to TRBJ2-3; 8 nucleotides agree with TRBD2. Germline V gives CDR1 LGHNA, CDR2 YNFKEQ. There are 16 residues in the CDR3. J was trimmed by 2 bases and V by 1 base; bases with no gene match: 5.

The chain has TRBV11-2 and TRBJ2-7, with D perhaps matching TRBD1 (5 bases). The CDR3 is 17 amino acids. Germline V CDR1 and CDR2: SGHAT, FQNNGV. Trimming stripped 5 bases from V and 3 bases from J, with 23 bases between. The CDR3 sequence: CASSPLSRAGKSYEQYF. The CDR3 bases are TGTGCCAGCAGCCCCTTATCTCGGGCAGGGAAGAGCTACGAGCAGTACTTC. The variable domain in full, completed from reference TRBV11-2 and TRBJ2-7, reads EAGVAQSPRYKIIEKRQSVAFWCNPISGHATLYWYQQILGQGPKLLIQFQNNGVVDDSQLPKDRFSAERLKGVDSTLKIQPAKLEDSAVYLCASSPLSRAGKSYEQYFGPGTRLTVT.